One sample yielded the 8 T cell receptor beta chains listed below, sequenced in a study of post-analysis software for immune sequencing data. Unique molecular identifiers were built into the TCR beta cDNA libraries. TCRdb re-derived calls from the PCR reads in MiXCR, one entry per CDR3 protein. The sample holds 450,000 to 700,000 distinct CDR3 sequences; roughly 45% are singletons and the top ten take roughly 1.7%. Study conclusions and caveats: In patients, about five TRBV segments were more frequent than in controls, with TRBV5-6, TRBV5-1 and TRBV20-1 among them.

These receptors lack a known antigen. Sequencing was carried out using blood. The source of these receptors is a girl aged 10 to 17 with multiple sclerosis.

Only a few counts were recorded for this clonotype. This chain connects TRBV24-1 to TRBJ2-5; TRBD2 might be the D (5 bases). The CDR3 consists of 15 residues. Trimming removed 4 bases from V and 5 bases from J, with 16 bases in between. Germline CDR1 reads KGHDR; CDR2 reads SFDVKD. The CDR3: CATSDPGQRGETQYF. The CDR3 DNA is TGTGCCACCAGTGACCCTGGGCAACGAGGGGAGACCCAGTACTTC.

The chain is built from TRBV20-1 and TRBJ2-5; D is unresolved. V was cut by 0 bases and J by 10 bases, with 9 bases left in between. Germline V gives CDR1 DFQATT, CDR2 SNEGSKA (reference sequence). The CDR3 runs to 11 residues. This chain's CDR3 is CSARDRSNQYF. CDR3 DNA sequence: TGCAGTGCTAGAGACCGTAGTAACCAGTACTTC.

V usage is TRBV5-1 and J usage is TRBJ1-1; D is undetermined. The CDR3 contains 15 residues. CDR1 and CDR2 (germline): SGHRS, YFSETQ. Trimming pared 0 bases from V and 0 bases from J, leaving 9 bases between. The CDR3 spells CASSLEVEVNTEAFF. CDR3 nucleotides: TGCGCCAGCAGCTTGGAGGTAGAAGTGAACACTGAAGCTTTCTTT. Complete variable domain (other parts from reference TRBV5-1 and TRBJ1-1): KAGVTQTPRYLIKTRGQQVTLSCSPISGHRSVSWYQQTPGQGLQFLFEYFSETQRNKGNFPGRFSGRQFSNSRSEMNVSTLELGDSALYLCASSLEVEVNTEAFFGQGTRLTVV.

The J gene is TRBJ2-3, the V gene TRBV10-2; D might be TRBD1 (5 bases). Germline V gene lookup returns CDR1 WSHSY and CDR2 SAAADI. The CDR3 spans 12 residues. The ends were cut back, 7 bases at V and 6 bases at J, with 11 bases in the middle. The CDR3 reads CASMLDTDTQYF. In nucleotides, the CDR3 is TGCGCCAGCATGTTGGACACCGATACGCAGTATTTT.

This clonotype appeared a few times. This sequence joins TRBV7-3 and TRBJ1-1; 8 positions agree with TRBD1. With 6 bases clipped from V and 4 bases from J, the junction kept 10 bases outside the gene matches. The CDR3 contains 15 residues. Germline V CDR1 and CDR2: SGHTA, FQGTGA. Here the CDR3 DNA reads TGTGCCAGCAGGAATCAGGGGGCGCGCGGCACTGAAGCTTTCTTT. Protein sequence: CASRNQGARGTEAFF.

The rearrangement uses TRBV6-1 and TRBJ1-2; 11 bases agree with TRBD1. In germline, CDR1 is MNHNS, CDR2 SASEGT. The V and J ends lost 6 bases and 1 base, in that order; junction bases with no gene match: 10. CDR3 length: 17 residues. This CDR3 is CASRTPGQGGDNYGYTF. The CDR3 region has the DNA TGTGCCAGCAGGACTCCGGGACAGGGGGGGGATAACTATGGCTACACCTTC.

This clonotype has only a few counts. The rearrangement uses TRBV6-6 and TRBJ1-5; TRBD1 aligns across 7 bases. Germline values: CDR1 MNHNY, CDR2 SVGAGI (reference sequence). With 5 bases clipped from V and 3 bases from J, the junction kept 4 bases outside the gene matches. The CDR3 is made up of 14 amino acids. The CDR3 protein is CASSQTGNNQPQHF. CDR3 nucleotide sequence: TGTGCCAGCAGTCAGACAGGGAACAATCAGCCCCAGCATTTT.

This chain connects TRBV7-2 to TRBJ2-5; maybe TRBD2 (5 bases). TRBJ2-7 matches the DNA end more closely, so the J call is doubtful. The CDR3 length is 14 residues. Germline values: CDR1 SGHTA, CDR2 FQGNSA. The chain's CDR3 is CASSLARTLYEQYF. CDR3 nucleotides: TGTGCCAGCAGCTTAGCCCGGACTTTATACGAGCAGTACTTC.